What follows are 5 T cell receptor beta chains derived from one specimen sequenced in a study of CD8+CD57+ T cells in acquired aplastic anemia. Genomic DNA served as template for TCR beta VDJ and CDR3 profiling. TCRdb ran MiXCR on the reads and lists one entry per CDR3 protein. This table has about 190,000 distinct CDR3 sequences, 50% to 55% appearing once. The specimen was sorted CD4+, CD8+, or CD8+CD57+ T cells (not recorded which) from PBMCs. The receptors derive from a human donor in good health, serving as a control.

Comments on this clonotype: Sequence at one end of the junction differs from germline and may be a read error. This rearrangement joins TRBV5-1 to TRBJ2-3; D perhaps matches TRBD1 (6 bases). In germline, CDR1 is SGHRS, CDR2 YFSETQ. The CDR3 is 15 amino acids. This CDR3 reads CASSYWTAETDTQYF. In DNA form, the CDR3 reads TGTGCCAGCAGCTACTGGACAGCAGAAACAGATACGCAGTATTTT.

The chain joins TRBV19 to TRBJ2-1, with 8 bases matching TRBD2. The CDR3 extends over 15 amino acids. CDR1 is LNHDA and CDR2 is SQIVND in the germline V gene (reference sequence). The junction had 8 bases not matched to a gene; V was cut back by 4 bases and J by 6 bases. CDR3 DNA sequence: TGTGCCAGTAGTACCCTCATAGCGGGACCCAATGAGCAGTTCTTC. Its protein is CASSTLIAGPNEQFF.

As regards this clonotype: Given a much more abundant clone one base away, this may be a read error. The chain is built from TRBV30 and TRBJ1-6; TRBD1 might be the D (5 bases). Looked up from germline, CDR1 is GTSNPN and CDR2 is SVGIG (reference sequence). The CDR3 is made up of 15 amino acids. For the CDR3, the DNA is TGTGCCTGGAGTGCAGGGAGGGCCGGGAACTCACCCCTCTACTTT. It is translated as CAWSAGRAGNSPLYF.

The table lists this clonotype with many counts. The rearrangement links TRBV6-5 to TRBJ1-6; D call uncertain. This CDR3 region has 16 residues. The germline gives CDR1 MNHEY, CDR2 SVGAGI. Trimming removed 2 bases from V and 0 bases from J, with 8 bases in between. The CDR3 DNA reads as TGTGCCAGCAGTTACGGGGTGAGCTCCTATAATTCACCCCTCCACTTT. This translates into CASSYGVSSYNSPLHF.

At least ten counts were recorded for this clonotype. Germline is not matched at one junction end, which may reflect a read error. The rearrangement uses TRBV11-2 and TRBJ2-7; D unresolved. CDR3 length: 12 amino acids. CDR1 is SGHAT and CDR2 is FQNNGV in the germline V gene. The CDR3 sequence is CASSSQSGTGSF. In nucleotides, the CDR3 is TGTGCCAGCAGTTCTCAATCCGGAACCGGCTCCTTC. The complete variable domain, with remaining parts taken from reference TRBV11-2 and TRBJ2-7, reads EAGVAQSPRYKIIEKRQSVAFWCNPISGHATLYWYQQILGQGPKLLIQFQNNGVVDDSQLPKDRFSAERLKGVDSTLKIQPAKLEDSAVYLCASSSQSGTGSFGPGTRLTVT.